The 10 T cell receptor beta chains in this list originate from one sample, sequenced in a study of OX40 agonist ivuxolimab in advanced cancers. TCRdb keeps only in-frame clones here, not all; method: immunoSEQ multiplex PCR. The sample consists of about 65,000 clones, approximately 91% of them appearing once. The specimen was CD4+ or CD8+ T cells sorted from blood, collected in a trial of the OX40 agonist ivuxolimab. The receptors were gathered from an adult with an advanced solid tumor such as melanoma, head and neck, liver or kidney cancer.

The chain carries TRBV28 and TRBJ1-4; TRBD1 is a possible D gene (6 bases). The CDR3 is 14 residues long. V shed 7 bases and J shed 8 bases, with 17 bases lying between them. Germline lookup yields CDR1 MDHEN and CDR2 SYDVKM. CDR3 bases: TGTGCCAGCAAGATAAGGGGGGTTGGGGAAAAACTGTTTTTT. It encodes CASKIRGVGEKLFF.

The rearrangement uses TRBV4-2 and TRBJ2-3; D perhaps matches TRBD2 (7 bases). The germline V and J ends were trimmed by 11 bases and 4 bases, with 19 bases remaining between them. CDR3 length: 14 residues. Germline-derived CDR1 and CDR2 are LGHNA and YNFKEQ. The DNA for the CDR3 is TGTGCCTCTTCTAGGGGGAGGGTGGCAGATACGCAGTATTTT. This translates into CASSRGRVADTQYF.

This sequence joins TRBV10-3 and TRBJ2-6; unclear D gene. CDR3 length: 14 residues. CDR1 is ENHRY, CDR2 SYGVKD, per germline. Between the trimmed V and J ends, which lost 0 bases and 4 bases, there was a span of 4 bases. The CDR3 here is CAISESRGANVLTF. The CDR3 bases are TGTGCCATCAGTGAGTCGCGAGGGGCCAACGTCCTGACTTTC.

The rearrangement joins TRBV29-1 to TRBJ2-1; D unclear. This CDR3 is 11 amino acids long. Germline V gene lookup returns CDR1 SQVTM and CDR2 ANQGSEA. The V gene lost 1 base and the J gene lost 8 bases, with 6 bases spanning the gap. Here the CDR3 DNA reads TGCAGCGTTGAAGTCAGCTATGAGCAGTTCTTC. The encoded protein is CSVEVSYEQFF.

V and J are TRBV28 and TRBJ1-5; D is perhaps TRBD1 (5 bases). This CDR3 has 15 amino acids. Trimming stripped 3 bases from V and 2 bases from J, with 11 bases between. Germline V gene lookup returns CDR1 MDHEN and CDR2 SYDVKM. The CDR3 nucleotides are TGTGCCAGCAGTTTTATTCAGGGAGGCAATCAGCCCCAGCATTTT. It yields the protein CASSFIQGGNQPQHF. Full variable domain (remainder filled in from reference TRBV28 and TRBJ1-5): DVKVTQSSRYLVKRTGEKVFLECVQDMDHENMFWYRQDPGLGLRLIYFSYDVKMKEKGDIPEGYSVSREKKERFSLILESASTNQTSMYLCASSFIQGGNQPQHFGDGTRLSIL.

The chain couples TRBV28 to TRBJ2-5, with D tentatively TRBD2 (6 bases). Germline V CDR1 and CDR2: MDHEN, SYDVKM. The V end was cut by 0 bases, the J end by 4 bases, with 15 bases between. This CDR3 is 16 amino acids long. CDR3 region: CASSLWQGGDLETQYF. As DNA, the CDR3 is TGTGCCAGCAGTTTATGGCAGGGAGGAGATTTAGAGACCCAGTACTTC. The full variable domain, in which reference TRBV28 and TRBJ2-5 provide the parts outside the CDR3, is DVKVTQSSRYLVKRTGEKVFLECVQDMDHENMFWYRQDPGLGLRLIYFSYDVKMKEKGDIPEGYSVSREKKERFSLILESASTNQTSMYLCASSLWQGGDLETQYFGPGTRLLVL.

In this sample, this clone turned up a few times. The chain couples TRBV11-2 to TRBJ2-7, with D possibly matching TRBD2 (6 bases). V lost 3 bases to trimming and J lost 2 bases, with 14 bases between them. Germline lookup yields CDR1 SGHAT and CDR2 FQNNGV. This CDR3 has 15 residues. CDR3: CASSFRRGTAYEQYF. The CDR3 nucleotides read TGTGCCAGCAGCTTTAGGAGGGGAACGGCCTACGAGCAGTACTTC.

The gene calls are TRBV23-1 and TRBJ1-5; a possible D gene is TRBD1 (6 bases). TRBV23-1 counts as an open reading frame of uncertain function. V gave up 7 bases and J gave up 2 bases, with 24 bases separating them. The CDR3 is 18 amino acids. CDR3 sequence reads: CASTRPRGYRVRNQPQHF. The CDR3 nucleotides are TGCGCCAGCACCCGGCCTAGGGGATACAGGGTCCGCAATCAGCCCCAGCATTTT.

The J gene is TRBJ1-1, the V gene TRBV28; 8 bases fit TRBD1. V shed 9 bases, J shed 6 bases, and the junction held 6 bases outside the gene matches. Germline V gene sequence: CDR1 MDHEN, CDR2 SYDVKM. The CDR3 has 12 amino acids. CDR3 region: CASGQGDPEAFF. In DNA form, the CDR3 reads TGTGCCAGTGGACAGGGTGATCCTGAAGCTTTCTTT. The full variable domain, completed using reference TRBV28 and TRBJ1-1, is DVKVTQSSRYLVKRTGEKVFLECVQDMDHENMFWYRQDPGLGLRLIYFSYDVKMKEKGDIPEGYSVSREKKERFSLILESASTNQTSMYLCASGQGDPEAFFGQGTRLTVV.

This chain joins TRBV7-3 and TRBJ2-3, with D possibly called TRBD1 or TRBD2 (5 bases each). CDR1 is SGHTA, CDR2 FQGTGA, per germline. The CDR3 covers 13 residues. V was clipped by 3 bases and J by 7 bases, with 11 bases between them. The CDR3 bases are TGTGCCAGCAGCTTGGGGACCCACCATACGCAGTATTTT. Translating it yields CASSLGTHHTQYF.